These 29 T cell receptor beta chains originate from one sample sequenced in a study of beta chain features in type 1 diabetes. Every isolated RNA sample was fully reverse transcribed, so sequencing captured expressed TCRB transcripts. Assay: immunoSEQ multiplex PCR; the TCRdb copy retains only in-frame clones and omits some. This sample has 900,000 or so clones, with roughly 16% found just once. Sample: naive CD4+ T cells from blood. These receptors were obtained from a woman between 18 and 29 years old in good health.

This clone was counted between two and nine times. The chain couples TRBV6-6 to TRBJ2-7; TRBD2 matches at 8 bases. The V segment lost 5 bases and the J segment 5 bases; nucleotides outside the gene matches: 5. This CDR3 has 13 amino acids. CDR1 MNHNY and CDR2 SVGAGI come from the germline V gene (reference sequence). This CDR3 is CASSGLAAHEQYF. The CDR3 region has the DNA TGTGCCAGCAGTGGACTAGCAGCTCACGAGCAGTACTTC.

This clone was observed a handful of times. CDR3 nucleotides: TGTGCCAGCAGCTATTACGTTACTAATGAAAAACTGTTTTTT. Amino acids: CASSYYVTNEKLFF. The J gene is TRBJ1-4, the V gene TRBV11-2; D is ambiguous. CDR1 is SGHAT and CDR2 is FQNNGV in the germline V gene. Trimming removed 4 bases at V and 2 bases at J, with 8 bases between. The CDR3 totals 14 residues.

This clone showed up just a few times. The identical CDR3 is also encoded by other nucleotide sequences in the sample. Written as DNA, the CDR3 is TGTGCCAGCAGTTATGGGGGTACGCAGTATTTT. This codes for CASSYGGTQYF. This rearrangement joins TRBV6-5 to TRBJ2-3; D possibly uses TRBD1 or TRBD2 (5 bases each). The CDR3 extends over 11 amino acids. V lost 3 bases to trimming and J lost 8 bases, with 6 bases between them. CDR1 is MNHEY and CDR2 is SVGAGI in the germline V gene.

The chain carries TRBV28 and TRBJ2-1; D call uncertain. CDR3 length equals 18 residues. Germline lookup yields CDR1 MDHEN and CDR2 SYDVKM. Between the trimmed V and J ends, which lost 1 base and 5 bases, there was a span of 21 bases. DNA of the CDR3: TGTGCCAGCAGTTTATCGTGGGTTGGCCACAGTCCCGACAATGAGCAGTTCTTC. This codes for CASSLSWVGHSPDNEQFF.

This clone has a handful of counts. This sequence joins TRBV15 and TRBJ2-1, with a possible D match to TRBD2 (5 bases). The V and J ends lost 0 bases and 8 bases respectively, with 14 bases between them. CDR3 length equals 15 residues. Germline CDR1 reads LNHNV; CDR2 reads YYDKDF (reference sequence). The CDR3 loop reads CATSRELVVIDEQFF. In DNA form, the CDR3 reads TGTGCCACCAGCAGAGAACTAGTGGTTATCGATGAGCAGTTCTTC.

V is TRBV27 and J is TRBJ1-5; D is unclear. There are 14 residues in the CDR3. V lost 4 bases to trimming and J lost 0 bases, with 7 bases between them. Germline V gene sequence: CDR1 MNHEY, CDR2 SMNVEV (reference sequence). The CDR3 nucleotides are TGTGCCAGCAGTTGGACTTATAGCAATCAGCCCCAGCATTTT. This gives the protein CASSWTYSNQPQHF.

This clone occurred many times. The chain uses TRBV28 and TRBJ2-4; unclear D gene. The V end lost 2 bases, the J end lost 6 bases, and 14 bases lay between the germline ends. The CDR3 extends over 15 amino acids. The V gene's germline CDR1 is MDHEN and CDR2 SYDVKM. This chain's CDR3 is CASSLVSAVGNIQYF. The CDR3 DNA follows: TGTGCCAGCAGTTTAGTTTCGGCAGTCGGAAACATTCAGTACTTC.

V usage is TRBV14 and J usage is TRBJ2-1; 11 nucleotides align to TRBD2. The germline V gene encodes CDR1 SGHDN and CDR2 FVKESK. Trimming cost V 1 base and J 6 bases; bases outside gene matches: 2. The CDR3 is 15 amino acids. CDR3 nucleotide sequence: TGTGCCAGCAGCCAAGCGACTAGCGGGGTCAATGAGCAGTTCTTC. Protein sequence: CASSQATSGVNEQFF.

Regarding this clone: One end of the junction is discordant with germline, which a read error may explain. CDR3 sequence: CASSPNGIGTTGELFF. The CDR3 DNA is TGTGCTAGCAGCCCCAACGGGATAGGGACCACCGGGGAGCTGTTTTTT. This chain uses TRBV7-7 with TRBJ2-2; D tentatively reads TRBD1 or TRBD2 (5 bases each). CDR3 length equals 16 residues. Germline-derived CDR1 and CDR2 are SSHAT and FNYEAQ (reference sequence).

This chain connects TRBV5-6 to TRBJ2-2; D might be TRBD1 (6 bases). The CDR3 extends over 18 amino acids. V was trimmed by 6 bases and J by 3 bases, leaving 24 bases between them. Germline CDR1 SGHDT, CDR2 YYEEEE. Written as DNA, the CDR3 is TGTGCCAGCACCGCGAGGAGGATCGGGACAACCTACACCGGGGAGCTGTTTTTT. Amino acids: CASTARRIGTTYTGELFF.

This clone was found a few times. The rearrangement uses TRBV6-5 and TRBJ2-1; TRBD1 is a possible D gene (6 bases). Germline loops: CDR1 MNHEY, CDR2 SVGAGI. The CDR3 consists of 13 residues. Trimming shortened V by 8 bases and J by 5 bases, and 13 bases separated the two germline ends. The CDR3 coding sequence is TGTGCCAGCTCCGGGACACCTCACAATGAGCAGTTCTTC. Protein sequence: CASSGTPHNEQFF.

This chain connects TRBV5-1 to TRBJ2-7; TRBD1 agrees at 8 bases. Germline values: CDR1 SGHRS, CDR2 YFSETQ. The length of the CDR3 is 16 residues. With V trimmed by 3 bases and J by 3 bases, 11 bases remained unmatched. The CDR3 DNA follows: TGCGCCAGCAGCTCGGGCGACACAGGGGGGCTCTACGAGCAGTACTTC. Its translation is CASSSGDTGGLYEQYF.

V usage is TRBV13 and J usage is TRBJ2-7, with TRBD2 matching over 9 bases. V lost 4 bases, J lost 4 bases, and 8 bases stayed unmatched. The CDR3 spans 15 residues. Germline lookup yields CDR1 PRHDT and CDR2 FYEKMQ (reference sequence). CDR3 DNA: TGTGCCAGCAGCTCTGGGCTAGCGGGAACGTACGAGCAGTACTTC. The encoded protein is CASSSGLAGTYEQYF. The entire variable domain, with the rest obtained from reference TRBV13 and TRBJ2-7, is as follows: AAGVIQSPRHLIKEKRETATLKCYPIPRHDTVYWYQQGPGQDPQFLISFYEKMQSDKGSIPDRFSAQQFSDYHSELNMSSLELGDSALYFCASSSGLAGTYEQYFGPGTRLTVT.

The chain's CDR3 is CASSLTSGIRETQYF. The CDR3 DNA reads TGTGCCAGCAGTTTGACTAGCGGGATAAGGGAGACCCAGTACTTC. This chain uses TRBV28 with TRBJ2-5; TRBD2 matches 11 bases. The CDR3 is 15 amino acids. Germline CDR1 reads MDHEN; CDR2 reads SYDVKM. V dropped 3 bases and J dropped 5; count of bases not matched to a gene: 5. Looking up the rest from reference TRBV28 and TRBJ2-5 gives the full variable domain: DVKVTQSSRYLVKRTGEKVFLECVQDMDHENMFWYRQDPGLGLRLIYFSYDVKMKEKGDIPEGYSVSREKKERFSLILESASTNQTSMYLCASSLTSGIRETQYFGPGTRLLVL.

This clone was detected only a few times. The sample has other DNA sequences that encode this CDR3 too. The chain joins TRBV7-2 to TRBJ2-2; 9 bases are shared with TRBD2. The J segment lost 5 bases and the V segment lost 6 bases, leaving 7 bases of the junction unmatched. This CDR3 comprises 15 residues. The germline gives CDR1 SGHTA, CDR2 FQGNSA. The CDR3 DNA follows: TGTGCCAGCAGAGGCGGGAGGGGTGGAACCGGGGAGCTGTTTTTT. Amino acids: CASRGGRGGTGELFF.

This clone was found a few times. The chain uses TRBV7-9 and TRBJ1-2; maybe TRBD1 (5 bases). V was cut by 5 bases and J by 3 bases, with 10 bases left in between. The CDR3 has 13 amino acids. Germline lookup yields CDR1 SEHNR and CDR2 FQNEAQ (reference sequence). In DNA, the CDR3 is TGTGCCAGCAGCGTCAGGGTTGACTATGGCTACACCTTC. Amino acid sequence: CASSVRVDYGYTF.

This clone was counted between two and nine times. The J gene is TRBJ2-7, the V gene TRBV6-1, with D maybe TRBD1 (6 bases). CDR3 length: 12 amino acids. Trimming took off 8 bases at V and 2 bases at J, with 10 bases between the two ends. In germline, CDR1 is MNHNS, CDR2 SASEGT. CDR3 sequence (DNA): TGTGCCAGCCAGGGACAAACCTACGAGCAGTACTTC. Amino acid sequence: CASQGQTYEQYF.

This clone turned up a few times. CDR3 residues: CASSPGAGETQYF. CDR3 nucleotide sequence: TGCGCCAGCAGCCCAGGGGCTGGAGAGACCCAGTACTTC. The rearrangement links TRBV5-1 to TRBJ2-5; D is possibly TRBD1 (6 bases). The CDR3 spans 13 residues. Germline V gives CDR1 SGHRS, CDR2 YFSETQ. Trimming took 4 bases from V and 4 from J, leaving 11 bases between them.

The chain links TRBV27 to TRBJ2-7, with TRBD1 as a possible D gene (6 bases). The CDR3 sequence is 15 residues long. Deletions cut 0 bases from V and 3 bases from J, with 12 bases between. CDR1 is MNHEY and CDR2 is SMNVEV in the germline V gene (reference sequence). The chain's CDR3 is CASSLSGQLLYEQYF. The CDR3 bases are TGTGCCAGCAGTTTATCCGGACAGCTGCTCTACGAGCAGTACTTC.

A few counts support this clone. The V and J genes are TRBV7-3 and TRBJ2-2; 9 bases map to TRBD2. The junction had 4 bases not matched to a gene; V was cut back by 6 bases and J by 2 bases. Germline CDR1 and CDR2: SGHTA and FQGTGA. The CDR3 contains 15 residues. CDR3 sequence reads: CASRRAGGNTGELFF. In DNA, the CDR3 is TGTGCCAGCAGACGAGCGGGAGGCAACACCGGGGAGCTGTTTTTT.

The table lists this clone with a few counts. CDR3 amino acids: CASTRWADPYEQYF. DNA for the CDR3: TGTGCCAGCACCCGTTGGGCGGACCCTTACGAGCAGTACTTC. The chain links TRBV11-2 to TRBJ2-5; D ambiguous. The better agreement between TRBJ2-7 and the DNA end casts doubt on the J call. Germline values: CDR1 SGHAT, CDR2 FQNNGV. This CDR3 comprises 14 residues.

The chain has TRBV7-2 and TRBJ2-1, with 15 positions matching TRBD2. The length of the CDR3 is 15 residues. The germline V gene encodes CDR1 SGHTA and CDR2 FQGNSA. The V and J ends lost 6 bases and 13 bases, in that order; junction bases with no gene match: 10. The CDR3 reads CASSGAGLAGGGQFF. As DNA, the CDR3 is TGTGCCAGCAGTGGGGCAGGACTAGCGGGAGGGGGACAGTTCTTC.

The chain links TRBV2 to TRBJ1-1, with TRBD1 matching 7 bases. Germline V lookup: CDR1 SNHLY, CDR2 FYNNEI. CDR3 length equals 15 residues. V lost 6 bases to trimming and J lost 4 bases; unmatched junction nucleotides: 11. The CDR3 here is CASRETGSVATEAFF. The CDR3 bases are TGTGCCAGCAGAGAGACAGGGTCGGTCGCCACTGAAGCTTTCTTT.

The gene calls are TRBV6-5 and TRBJ2-5, with D uncertain. This CDR3 has 15 amino acids. Per germline, CDR1 MNHEY and CDR2 SVGAGI. Trimming took off 7 bases at V and 0 bases at J, with 15 bases between the two ends. CDR3 in DNA: TGTGCCAGCAACCCCTCGGCTCCGGACCAAGAGACCCAGTACTTC. It translates to CASNPSAPDQETQYF.

This chain joins TRBV18 and TRBJ2-2; D possibly uses TRBD1 or TRBD2 (5 bases each). Between the trimmed V and J ends, which lost 4 bases and 5 bases, there was a span of 17 bases. CDR1 is KGHSH, CDR2 LQKENI, per germline. The CDR3 is 16 amino acids. CDR3 in amino acids: CASSRSGTARTGELFF. The CDR3 DNA reads TGTGCCAGCTCACGATCGGGGACGGCAAGGACCGGGGAGCTGTTTTTT.

The gene calls are TRBV19 and TRBJ2-7, with a weak D call TRBD1 (5 bases). The CDR3 sequence is 12 residues long. Germline CDR1 reads LNHDA; CDR2 reads SQIVND (reference sequence). V lost 6 bases to trimming and J lost 2 bases, with 8 bases between them. The CDR3 loop is CASRGAAYEQYF. CDR3 DNA: TGTGCCAGTAGAGGGGCGGCCTACGAGCAGTACTTC.

In this sample, this clone turned up a few times. This chain links TRBV11-2 with TRBJ2-1, with 7 bases lining up with TRBD2. The CDR3 totals 18 residues. CDR1 and CDR2 from the germline V gene are SGHAT and FQNNGV. Trimming at V came to 5 bases and at J to 0 bases, leaving 13 bases not matched to a gene. The chain's CDR3 is CASSQHHGDYHSYNEQFF. The CDR3 DNA follows: TGTGCCAGCAGCCAACATCACGGGGACTACCACTCCTACAATGAGCAGTTCTTC.

J is TRBJ2-7 and V is TRBV14; D is uncertain. The CDR3 contains 15 residues. Trimming removed 0 bases from V and 3 bases from J, with 12 bases in between. Germline V gives CDR1 SGHDN, CDR2 FVKESK. This chain's CDR3 is CASSQDWPKHYEQYF. CDR3 in DNA: TGTGCCAGCAGCCAAGACTGGCCTAAGCACTACGAGCAGTACTTC.

This clone appeared a few times. The chain couples TRBV4-3 to TRBJ2-2, with 9 bases identical to TRBD2. The CDR3 covers 17 residues. Unmatched junction bases numbered 8, after V lost 3 bases and J lost 3 bases. CDR1 is LGHNA, CDR2 YSLEER, per germline. The CDR3 protein is CASSQNSAGGYTGELFF. CDR3 in DNA: TGCGCCAGCAGCCAGAATTCAGCGGGGGGCTACACCGGGGAGCTGTTTTTT.